This TCR beta chain comes out of a study of T cells in Graves' hyperthyroidism and ophthalmopathy. General observations from the study: Through a model of 13 V-J features, ophthalmopathy was separated from stable hyperthyroidism.

About this clonotype itself: Its antigen remains unidentified.

The V and J ends lost 10 bases and 0 bases respectively, with 9 bases between them. Germline CDR1 is SEHNR and CDR2 is FQNEAQ (reference sequence). The CDR3 loop spans 13 amino acids. Using around 10 ml of fresh peripheral blood, PBMCs were prepared. TCR beta CDR3 regions were amplified from RNA transcripts. TCR CDR3 underwent first-round RT-PCR with the HTBI primer set. TCRdb used MiXCR to reprocess the multiplex PCR reads, holding one entry per CDR3 protein. The sample records 500,000 to 800,000 distinct CDR3 sequences, around 15% being singletons. The sample consisted of blood. V is TRBV7-9 and J is TRBJ2-2; D gene uncertain. This receptor was identified in a woman aged 50 to 65 with Graves' ophthalmopathy. CDR3 DNA: TGTGCCATTTTGTCCGCGAACACCGGGGAGCTGTTTTTT. Amino acid sequence: CAILSANTGELFF.